What follows are 23 T cell receptor beta chains derived from one specimen sequenced in a study of cytomegalovirus exposure and HLA in healthy donors. The PCR used 60 Vbeta and 13 Jbeta primers. Clones were read by immunoSEQ multiplex PCR, and TCRdb kept only the in-frame ones, dropping some. The repertoire holds roughly 190,000 clones, 9.5% seen once, with roughly 1.4% in the top ten. Sequenced sample: PBMCs. The receptors stem from a young woman in good health and CMV-seropositive.

The V gene is TRBV2, the J gene TRBJ1-1; D ambiguous. The CDR3 extends over 16 amino acids. Looked up from germline, CDR1 is SNHLY and CDR2 is FYNNEI. The V and J ends lost 3 bases and 4 bases respectively, with 18 bases between them. The CDR3 here is CASSEVEGDLGTEAFF. The DNA of the CDR3 is TGTGCCAGCAGTGAGGTAGAGGGCGATTTGGGCACTGAAGCTTTCTTT.

The table lists this clone with a few counts. The rearrangement joins TRBV15 to TRBJ1-1; tentative D call: TRBD1 (6 bases). The V end lost 5 bases, the J end lost 5 bases, and 18 bases lay between the germline ends. The length of the CDR3 is 15 residues. Germline loops: CDR1 LNHNV, CDR2 YYDKDF (reference sequence). CDR3 residues: CATSGRVGAGTEAFF. The CDR3 DNA follows: TGTGCCACCAGCGGTCGCGTGGGGGCAGGAACTGAAGCTTTCTTT.

Notes on this clone: A much larger clone lies one base from this, so it may be a read error. The rearrangement links TRBV5-4 to TRBJ2-3; no clear D gene. This CDR3 has 12 amino acids. Trimming pared 3 bases from V and 0 bases from J, leaving 2 bases between. Germline CDR1 is SGHNT and CDR2 is YYREEE (reference sequence). CDR3 in DNA: TGTGCCAGCAGCTCTAGCACAGATACGCAGTATTTT. It specifies CASSSSTDTQYF.

Only a few counts were recorded for this clone. The chain employs TRBV19 and TRBJ2-7, with 11 bases aligning to TRBD2. Germline V lookup: CDR1 LNHDA, CDR2 SQIVND (reference sequence). Trimming cost V 1 base and J 6 bases; bases outside gene matches: 2. The CDR3 has 14 residues. Here the CDR3 DNA reads TGTGCCAGTAGTATAGCGGGACTAGCGGCCGAGCAGTACTTC. It is translated as CASSIAGLAAEQYF.

This chain connects TRBV21-1 to TRBJ2-3; no check of the table's D call, TRBD1, against the DNA was made. TRBV21-1 represents a pseudogene. This CDR3 spans 14 amino acids. The CDR3: CARKPTGAGDTQYF. The CDR3 nucleotides read TGTGCCAGGAAACCGACAGGGGCTGGAGATACGCAGTATTTT.

The V call is TRBV4-2, the J call TRBJ1-2; 9 nucleotides match TRBD1. V shed 1 base, J shed 6 bases, and the junction held 3 bases outside the gene matches. The CDR3 covers 14 residues. Germline assignment: CDR1 LGHNA and CDR2 YNFKEQ. CDR3 bases: TGTGCCAGCAGCCAAGGCGGGACAGGGAATGGCTACACCTTC. It specifies CASSQGGTGNGYTF.

This chain links TRBV30 with TRBJ1-2; D remains unclear. This CDR3 comprises 13 residues. V dropped 3 bases and J dropped 4 bases, with 12 bases sitting between them. Germline CDR1 reads GTSNPN; CDR2 reads SVGIG (reference sequence). The CDR3 DNA follows: TGTGCCTGGAGGCCGGGAGGACTCTATGGCTACACCTTC. It encodes CAWRPGGLYGYTF.

This clone has only a few counts. The genes are TRBV27 and TRBJ1-4; the match to TRBD1 covers 10 bases. V dropped 4 bases and J dropped 9; count of bases not matched to a gene: 2. In germline, CDR1 is MNHEY, CDR2 SMNVEV (reference sequence). This CDR3 has 13 residues. Here the CDR3 reads CASSWGQGKKLFF. CDR3 coding DNA: TGTGCCAGCAGTTGGGGACAGGGGAAAAAACTGTTTTTT.

J is TRBJ1-2 and V is TRBV19; 9 bases map to TRBD1. Germline V gene lookup returns CDR1 LNHDA and CDR2 SQIVND (reference sequence). The CDR3 extends over 15 amino acids. The junction had 6 bases not matched to a gene; V was cut back by 5 bases and J by 2 bases. DNA of the CDR3: TGTGCCAGTAGTTACGGGACAGGGCTGAACTATGGCTACACCTTC. It codes for CASSYGTGLNYGYTF. Together with reference TRBV19 and TRBJ1-2, the CDR3 gives the full variable domain: DGGITQSPKYLFRKEGQNVTLSCEQNLNHDAMYWYRQDPGQGLRLIYYSQIVNDFQKGDIAEGYSVSREKKESFPLTVTSAQKNPTAFYLCASSYGTGLNYGYTFGSGTRLTVV.

The genes are TRBV25-1 and TRBJ1-1; D unresolved. Germline CDR1 is MGHDK and CDR2 is SYGVNS. This CDR3 comprises 15 residues. The V end lost 2 bases, the J end lost 1 base, and 11 bases lay between the germline ends. The CDR3 DNA reads TGTGCCAGCAGTGAACTTGGCAGTTGGAACACTGAAGCTTTCTTT. Translated: CASSELGSWNTEAFF.

This chain links TRBV27 with TRBJ2-1, with 9 nucleotides matching TRBD2. J was trimmed by 7 bases and V by 2 bases; bases with no gene match: 9. From germline, CDR1 is MNHEY and CDR2 SMNVEV (reference sequence). CDR3 length: 16 residues. The CDR3 sequence: CASSLRASGAVNEQFF. The CDR3 region has the DNA TGTGCCAGCAGTTTAAGGGCTAGCGGGGCCGTTAATGAGCAGTTCTTC.

This chain uses TRBV4-1 with TRBJ1-1, with a possible D match to TRBD1 (5 bases). CDR3 length: 15 amino acids. The germline V gene has CDR1 MGHRA and CDR2 YSYEKL. V lost 0 bases and J lost 7, with 15 bases in between. The CDR3 protein is CASSQDGLAQDEAFF. The DNA for the CDR3 is TGCGCCAGCAGCCAAGATGGTCTCGCACAGGATGAAGCTTTCTTT.

This clone has just a few counts. The rearrangement links TRBV5-1 to TRBJ2-2, with D unclear. CDR1 is SGHRS, CDR2 YFSETQ, per germline. CDR3 length equals 14 residues. With 0 bases removed from V and 1 base from J, the gap between germline ends came to 4 bases. In DNA, the CDR3 is TGCGCCAGCAGCTTGGCATGGAACACCGGGGAGCTGTTTTTT. Translated, it gives CASSLAWNTGELFF.

In its sample, this clone was seen a few times. The rearrangement joins TRBV27 to TRBJ1-5; D is ambiguous. The CDR3 extends over 15 amino acids. Germline V gene lookup returns CDR1 MNHEY and CDR2 SMNVEV (reference sequence). V was pared by 4 bases and J by 0 bases, with 10 bases between. CDR3 sequence reads: CASSSFLSSNQPQHF. In DNA form, the CDR3 reads TGTGCCAGCAGTTCCTTTTTGTCTAGCAATCAGCCCCAGCATTTT.

The chain recombines TRBV5-1 with TRBJ2-7; TRBD2 aligns across 7 bases. Trimming at V came to 2 bases and at J to 2 bases, leaving 4 bases not matched to a gene. Germline CDR1 reads SGHRS; CDR2 reads YFSETQ. The CDR3 spans 14 residues. The CDR3 reads CASSFGGGAYEQYF. The CDR3 DNA sequence: TGCGCCAGCAGCTTTGGGGGGGGAGCCTACGAGCAGTACTTC.

This chain uses TRBV6-6 with TRBJ2-7; D is perhaps TRBD2 (5 bases). V gave up 2 bases and J gave up 7 bases, with 21 bases separating them. Germline loops: CDR1 MNHNY, CDR2 SVGAGI (reference sequence). The CDR3 sequence is 16 residues long. The CDR3 region is CASSYGETTPGDEQYF. CDR3 DNA sequence: TGTGCCAGCAGTTACGGGGAGACGACCCCTGGGGATGAGCAGTACTTC.

This clone was seen a single time. The rearrangement uses TRBV11-2 and TRBJ2-5; 11 nucleotides line up with TRBD2. This CDR3 contains 17 residues. Germline V gene data show CDR1 as SGHAT and CDR2 as FQNNGV. V was pared by 5 bases and J by 2 bases, with 10 bases of the junction left unmatched. CDR3 DNA: TGTGCCAGCAGCACCCCATCCGGGACTAGCGGACAAGAGACCCAGTACTTC. This codes for CASSTPSGTSGQETQYF.

This clone occurred a few times. V is TRBV5-5 and J is TRBJ2-1; 8 bases match TRBD2. The CDR3 loop spans 15 amino acids. Per the germline V gene, CDR1 is SGHKS and CDR2 is YYEKEE (reference sequence). J was trimmed by 6 bases and V by 4 bases; bases with no gene match: 9. The CDR3: CASSPRTSWGNEQFF. CDR3 nucleotides: TGTGCCAGCAGCCCAAGGACTAGCTGGGGCAATGAGCAGTTCTTC.

The chain couples TRBV11-2 to TRBJ2-5; D ambiguous. TRBJ2-7 matches the DNA end more closely, so the J call is doubtful. The germline V gene encodes CDR1 SGHAT and CDR2 FQNNGV. The CDR3 contains 14 residues. The chain's CDR3 is CASSLGLVVYEQYF. CDR3 sequence (DNA): TGTGCCAGCAGCTTGGGTCTAGTAGTCTACGAGCAGTACTTC.

This clone has only a few counts. This rearrangement joins TRBV29-1 to TRBJ2-5, with 10 bases lining up with TRBD1. The J call may be faulty, since TRBJ2-7 better matches the DNA end. Germline V gene data show CDR1 as SQVTM and CDR2 as ANQGSEA. This CDR3 contains 11 residues. The CDR3 reads CRDRGTYEQYF. The CDR3 region has the DNA TGCCGGGACAGGGGTACCTACGAGCAGTACTTC.

The table lists this clone with a few counts. The chain has TRBV4-1 and TRBJ1-5; the match to TRBD1 covers 8 bases. V shed 4 bases, J shed 6 bases, and the junction held 8 bases outside the gene matches. CDR1 is MGHRA, CDR2 YSYEKL, per germline. The CDR3 has 15 amino acids. The CDR3 DNA is TGCGCCAGCAGCCTCTGGACAGGGAATACTCAGCCCCAGCATTTT. Translated: CASSLWTGNTQPQHF.

This clone was found a few times. The V call is TRBV13, the J call TRBJ1-6; no firm D call. Germline V lookup: CDR1 PRHDT, CDR2 FYEKMQ (reference sequence). Trimming pared 0 bases from V and 0 bases from J, leaving 6 bases between. The CDR3 consists of 16 residues. CDR3 residues: CASSLGELSYNSPLHF. CDR3 nucleotides: TGTGCCAGCAGCTTAGGAGAGCTCTCCTATAATTCACCCCTCCACTTT.

The chain employs TRBV5-8 and TRBJ2-5, with a possible D match to TRBD1 (6 bases). V lost 4 bases to trimming and J lost 0 bases, with 10 bases between them. CDR1 is SGHTS and CDR2 is YDEGEE in the germline V gene. The length of the CDR3 is 14 residues. The CDR3 coding sequence is TGTGCCAGCAGCAGACAGGACTACCAAGAGACCCAGTACTTC. Its protein product is CASSRQDYQETQYF.